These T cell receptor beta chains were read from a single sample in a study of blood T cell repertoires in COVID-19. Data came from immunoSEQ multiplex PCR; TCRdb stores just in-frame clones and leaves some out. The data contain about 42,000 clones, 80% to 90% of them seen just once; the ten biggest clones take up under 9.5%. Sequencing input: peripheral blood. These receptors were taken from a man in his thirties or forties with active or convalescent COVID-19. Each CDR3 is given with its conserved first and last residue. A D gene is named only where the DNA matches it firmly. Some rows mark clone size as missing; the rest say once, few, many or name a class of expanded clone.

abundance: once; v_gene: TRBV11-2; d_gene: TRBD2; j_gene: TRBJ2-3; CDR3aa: CASSPWWGGSTDTQYF; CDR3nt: TGTGCCAGCAGCCCCTGGTGGGGGGGAAGCACAGATACGCAGTATTTT
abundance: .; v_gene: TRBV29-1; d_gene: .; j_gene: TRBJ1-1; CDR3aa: CSEGTPLGAFF; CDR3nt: TGCAGCGAAGGGACACCCCTGGGGGCTTTCTTT
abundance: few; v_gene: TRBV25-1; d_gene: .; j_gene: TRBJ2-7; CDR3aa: CASSGQEYEQYF; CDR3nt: TGTGCCAGCAGTGGACAGGAATACGAGCAGTACTTC
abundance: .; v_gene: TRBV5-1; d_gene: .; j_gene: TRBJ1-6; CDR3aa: CASTEGERNSPLHF; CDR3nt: TGCGCCAGCACTGAGGGGGAAAGGAATTCACCCCTCCACTTT
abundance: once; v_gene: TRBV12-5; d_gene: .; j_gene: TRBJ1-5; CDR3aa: CASGLTRGNQPQHF; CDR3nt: TGTGCTAGTGGTTTGACCAGGGGCAATCAGCCCCAGCATTTT
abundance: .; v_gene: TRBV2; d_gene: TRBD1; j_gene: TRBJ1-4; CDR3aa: CASRSTTGGTNEKLFF; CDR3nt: TGTGCCAGCAGGAGCACAACAGGGGGCACTAATGAAAAACTGTTTTTT
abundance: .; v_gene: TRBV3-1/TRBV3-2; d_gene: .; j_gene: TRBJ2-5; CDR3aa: CASSKGTPAQYF; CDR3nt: TGTGCCAGCAGCAAGGGGACTCCAGCCCAGTACTTC
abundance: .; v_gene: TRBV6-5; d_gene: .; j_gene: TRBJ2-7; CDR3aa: CASSSRQDPRNEQYF; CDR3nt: TGTGCCAGCAGTTCCCGACAGGACCCACGGAACGAGCAGTACTTC
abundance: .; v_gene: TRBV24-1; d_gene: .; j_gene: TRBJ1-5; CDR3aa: CATSDAHGLGAQPQHF; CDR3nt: TGTGCCACCAGTGACGCGCACGGACTAGGGGCTCAGCCCCAGCATTTT
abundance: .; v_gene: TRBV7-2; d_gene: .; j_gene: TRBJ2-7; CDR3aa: CASASTRYEQYF; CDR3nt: TGTGCCAGCGCAAGTACGAGGTACGAGCAGTACTTC
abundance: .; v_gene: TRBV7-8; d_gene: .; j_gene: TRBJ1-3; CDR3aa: CASSPGVSGNTIYF; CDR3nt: TGTGCCAGCAGCCCCGGGGTCTCTGGAAACACCATATATTTT
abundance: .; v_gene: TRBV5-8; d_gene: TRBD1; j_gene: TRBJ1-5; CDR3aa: CASSWGGQVNEPQHF; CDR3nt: TGTGCCAGCAGTTGGGGGGGACAGGTAAACGAGCCCCAGCATTTT
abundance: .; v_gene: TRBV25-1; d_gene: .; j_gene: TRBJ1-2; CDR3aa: CASSEDTGSNYGYTF; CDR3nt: TGTGCCAGCAGTGAGGACACAGGGAGTAACTATGGCTACACCTTC
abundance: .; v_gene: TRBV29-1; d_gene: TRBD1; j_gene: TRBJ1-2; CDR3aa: CSVLNSGQGYYGYTF; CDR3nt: TGCAGCGTTCTAAACTCCGGACAGGGGTACTATGGCTACACCTTC
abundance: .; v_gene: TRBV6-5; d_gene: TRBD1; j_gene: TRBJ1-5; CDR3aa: CASSYSGQVKPQHF; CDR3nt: TGTGCCAGCAGTTACTCGGGACAGGTAAAGCCCCAGCATTTT
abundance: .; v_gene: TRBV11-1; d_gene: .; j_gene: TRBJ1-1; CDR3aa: CASSWDKGRGTGEAFF; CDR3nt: TGTGCCAGCAGCTGGGACAAGGGACGGGGAACCGGTGAAGCTTTCTTT
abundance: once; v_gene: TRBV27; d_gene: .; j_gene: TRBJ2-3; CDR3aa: CATRMVLTDTQYF; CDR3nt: TGTGCCACGCGCATGGTCCTCACAGATACGCAGTATTTT
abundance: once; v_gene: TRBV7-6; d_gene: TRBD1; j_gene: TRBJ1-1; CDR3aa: CASSLAGTGMNTEAFF; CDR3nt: TGTGCCAGCAGCTTAGCGGGGACAGGGATGAACACTGAAGCTTTCTTT
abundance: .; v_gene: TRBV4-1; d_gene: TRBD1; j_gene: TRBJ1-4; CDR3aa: CASSQDGTGSEKLFF; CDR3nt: TGCGCCAGCAGCCAAGATGGGACAGGTTCCGAAAAACTGTTTTTT
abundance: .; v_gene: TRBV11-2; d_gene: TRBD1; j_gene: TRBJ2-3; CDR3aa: CASSLGQGHTQYF; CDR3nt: TGTGCCAGCAGCTTGGGACAGGGGCATACGCAGTATTTT
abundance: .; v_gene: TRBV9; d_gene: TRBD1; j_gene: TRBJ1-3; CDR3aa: CASSKQQGGSRNTIYF; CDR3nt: TGTGCCAGCAGCAAACAACAGGGGGGTTCGCGAAACACCATATATTTT
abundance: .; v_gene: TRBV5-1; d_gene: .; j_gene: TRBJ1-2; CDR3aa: CASSQEASRYGYTF; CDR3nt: TGCGCCAGCAGCCAGGAGGCCAGCCGCTATGGCTACACCTTC
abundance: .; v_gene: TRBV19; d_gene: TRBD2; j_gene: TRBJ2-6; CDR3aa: CASSIVRAGAGANVLTF; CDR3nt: TGTGCCAGTAGTATAGTTCGAGCGGGAGCTGGGGCCAACGTCCTGACTTTC
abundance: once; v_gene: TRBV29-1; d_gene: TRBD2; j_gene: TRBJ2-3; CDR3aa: CSVVAERESDTQYF; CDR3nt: TGCAGCGTCGTCGCGGAGCGGGAGTCAGATACGCAGTATTTT
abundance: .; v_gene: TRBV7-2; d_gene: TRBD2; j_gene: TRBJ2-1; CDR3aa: CASSLPGLAGGKQFF; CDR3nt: TGTGCCAGCAGCTTACCGGGACTAGCGGGAGGGAAGCAGTTCTTC
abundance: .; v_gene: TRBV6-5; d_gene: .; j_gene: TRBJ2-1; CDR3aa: CASRERVSSYNEQFF; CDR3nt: TGTGCCAGCAGGGAGCGGGTAAGCTCCTACAATGAGCAGTTCTTC
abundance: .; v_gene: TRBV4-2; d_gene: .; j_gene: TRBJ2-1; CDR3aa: CASSQVSSSYNEQFF; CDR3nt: TGTGCCAGCAGCCAAGTATCGAGCTCCTACAATGAGCAGTTCTTC
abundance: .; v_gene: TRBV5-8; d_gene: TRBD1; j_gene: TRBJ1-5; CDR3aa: CASSLVSRGVRNQPQHF; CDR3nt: TGTGCCAGCAGCTTGGTAAGCAGGGGGGTCCGAAATCAGCCCCAGCATTTT
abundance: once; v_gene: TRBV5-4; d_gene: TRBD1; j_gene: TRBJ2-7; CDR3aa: CASSWGTGSYEQYF; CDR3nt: TGTGCCAGCAGCTGGGGGACAGGGAGCTACGAGCAGTACTTC
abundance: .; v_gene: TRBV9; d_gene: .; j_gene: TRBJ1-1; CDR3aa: CASSVISGGEAFF; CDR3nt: TGTGCCAGCAGCGTAATATCGGGGGGTGAAGCTTTCTTT
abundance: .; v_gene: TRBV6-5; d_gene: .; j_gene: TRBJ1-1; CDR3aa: CASNPVVNTEAFF; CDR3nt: TGTGCCAGCAATCCTGTTGTTAACACTGAAGCTTTCTTT
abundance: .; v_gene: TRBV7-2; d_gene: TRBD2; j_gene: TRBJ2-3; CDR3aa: CASSSGSGGTDTQYF; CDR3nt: TGTGCCAGCAGCTCGGGGTCGGGAGGGACAGATACGCAGTATTTT
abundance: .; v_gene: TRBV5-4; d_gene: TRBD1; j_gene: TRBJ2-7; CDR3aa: CASSLWGQGREQYF; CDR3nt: TGTGCCAGCAGCTTGTGGGGACAGGGGAGGGAGCAGTACTTC
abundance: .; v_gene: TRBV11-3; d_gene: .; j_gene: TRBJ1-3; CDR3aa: CASSLENRASGNTIYF; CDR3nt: TGTGCCAGCAGCTTAGAAAACAGGGCCTCTGGAAACACCATATATTTT
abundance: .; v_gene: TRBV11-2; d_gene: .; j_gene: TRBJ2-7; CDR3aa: CASSPRGGTTYEQYF; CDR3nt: TGTGCCAGCAGCCCCCGTGGGGGCACGACCTACGAGCAGTACTTC